The following is a T cell receptor (beta chain) sequence with its context. Its antigen remains unknown. Time point: newly diagnosed GD, antithyroid drugs for less than 3 months. RNA extracted from PBMCs served as the sequencing template. This sample is drawn from a study of regulatory T cells in long-lasting Graves disease. Study-wide findings and caveats: Less diverse TCR repertoires were seen in persistent Graves' patients than in newly diagnosed ones.

Construction of TCR beta libraries relied on iRepertoire HTBI primers and on Arm-PCR targeting CDR3 regions. MiXCR was run by TCRdb on the multiplex PCR reads, yielding one entry per CDR3 protein. The repertoire holds some 250,000 distinct CDR3 sequences, with approximately 20% as singletons. These data also featured in a second study, about T cells in Graves' hyperthyroidism and ophthalmopathy. That study adds: For the diagnoses, clinical symptoms, serum thyroxine and TRAb, thyroid ultrasound and orbital computed tomography were used.

The sequencing used peripheral blood mononuclear cells (PBMCs), collected at new diagnosis, from a patient treated with antithyroid drugs. This TCR came from a woman aged 25 to 45 with Graves disease.

This chain's CDR3 is CSASGAQYNEQFF. CDR3 nucleotide sequence: TGCAGTGCGTCCGGGGCCCAATACAATGAGCAGTTCTTC. V usage is TRBV20-1 and J usage is TRBJ2-1; perhaps D is TRBD1 or TRBD2 (5 bases each). Germline CDR1 DFQATT, CDR2 SNEGSKA (reference sequence). This CDR3 region has 13 residues. The V gene lost 6 bases and the J gene lost 4 bases, with 13 bases spanning the gap.